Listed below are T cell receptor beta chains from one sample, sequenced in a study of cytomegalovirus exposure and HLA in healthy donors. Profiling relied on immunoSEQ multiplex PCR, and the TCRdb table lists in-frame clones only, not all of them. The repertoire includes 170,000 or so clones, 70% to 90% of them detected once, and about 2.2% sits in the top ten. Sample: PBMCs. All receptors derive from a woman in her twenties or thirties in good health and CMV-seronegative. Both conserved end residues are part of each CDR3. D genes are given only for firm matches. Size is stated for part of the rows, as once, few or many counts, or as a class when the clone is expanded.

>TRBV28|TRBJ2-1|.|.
CASSLSGGRYNEQFF
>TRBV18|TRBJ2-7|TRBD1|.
CASSPARGRSYEQYF
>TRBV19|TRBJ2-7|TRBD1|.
CASSIRYGTGPYEQYF
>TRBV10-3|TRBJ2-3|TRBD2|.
CAIKSAGASTDTQYF
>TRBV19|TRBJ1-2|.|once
CASSRKRGIYGYTF
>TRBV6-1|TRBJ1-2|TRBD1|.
CASSGSTGIGYTF
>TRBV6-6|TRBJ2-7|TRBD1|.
CASTDRDRGYEQYF
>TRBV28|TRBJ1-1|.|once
CASSLVGDTEAFF
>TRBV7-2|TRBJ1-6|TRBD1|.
CASSLRKGGQGYNSPLHF
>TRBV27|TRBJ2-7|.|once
CASSTHRDYEQYF
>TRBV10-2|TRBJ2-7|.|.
CASSDPGGLSSYEQYF
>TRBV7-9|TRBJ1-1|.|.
CASSHPPGMMDTEAFF
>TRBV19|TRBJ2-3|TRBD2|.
CASSWTSGRGTDTQYF
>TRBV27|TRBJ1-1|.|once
CASSSYRSSTEAFF
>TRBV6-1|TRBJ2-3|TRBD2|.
CASSEAATSGSTDTQYF
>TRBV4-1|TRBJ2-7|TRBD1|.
CASSQVGQGHEQYF
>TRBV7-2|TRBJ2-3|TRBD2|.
CASSLGAGGRTDTQYF
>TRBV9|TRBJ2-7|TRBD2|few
CASSVEDTGTSGIYYEQYF
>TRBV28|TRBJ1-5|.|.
CASSLVAGGNQPQHF
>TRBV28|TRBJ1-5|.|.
CASSLVGVSNQPQHF
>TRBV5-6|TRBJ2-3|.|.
CASSLAVLGRGRDTQYF
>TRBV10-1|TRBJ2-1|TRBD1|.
CASRLTGGASYNEQFF
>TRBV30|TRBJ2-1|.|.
CAWTPTDTYNEQFF
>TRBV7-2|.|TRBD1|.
CASSLFQGDSYEQYF
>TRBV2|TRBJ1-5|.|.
CASRAPTWSQPQHF
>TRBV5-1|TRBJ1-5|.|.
CASSLSTDQPQHF
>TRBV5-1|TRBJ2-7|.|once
CASSPAVMGDYEQYF
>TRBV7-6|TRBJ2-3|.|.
CASSLILEGQVRGQYF
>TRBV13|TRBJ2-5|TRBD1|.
CASSLYEGAVGETQYF
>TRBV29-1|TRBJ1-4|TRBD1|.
CSVHTGATNEKLFF
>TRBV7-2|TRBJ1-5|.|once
CASSPLPGSSNQPQHF
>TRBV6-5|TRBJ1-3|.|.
CASRTQHSGNTIYF
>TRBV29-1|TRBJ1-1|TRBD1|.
CSVMDRGGHSEAFF
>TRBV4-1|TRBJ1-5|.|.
CASSQDVLTGLGNQPQHF
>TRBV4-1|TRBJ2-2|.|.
CASSQYLFF
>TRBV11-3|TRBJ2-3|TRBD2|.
CASSSRPGGPADTQYF
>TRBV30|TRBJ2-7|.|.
CAWSVQVFYEQYF
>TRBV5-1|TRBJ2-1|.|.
CASSLKGNEQFF
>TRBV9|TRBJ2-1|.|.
CASSPWGDRPNNEQFF
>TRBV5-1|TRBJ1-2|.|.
CASSLEQNYGYTF
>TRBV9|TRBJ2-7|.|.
CASSPTGNSYEQYF
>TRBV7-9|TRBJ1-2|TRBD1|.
CASSSSEGQGNYGYTF
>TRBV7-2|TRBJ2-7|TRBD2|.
CASSASGGTTYEQYF
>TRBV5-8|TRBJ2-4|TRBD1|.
CASSWGTGTLLAKNSQYF
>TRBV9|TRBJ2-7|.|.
CASSVDSRVGYEQYF
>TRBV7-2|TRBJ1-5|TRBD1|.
CASSPSDRVSNQPQHF
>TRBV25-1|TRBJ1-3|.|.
CASSEPRSSGNTIYF
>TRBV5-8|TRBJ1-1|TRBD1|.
CASSFQGADFGEAFF